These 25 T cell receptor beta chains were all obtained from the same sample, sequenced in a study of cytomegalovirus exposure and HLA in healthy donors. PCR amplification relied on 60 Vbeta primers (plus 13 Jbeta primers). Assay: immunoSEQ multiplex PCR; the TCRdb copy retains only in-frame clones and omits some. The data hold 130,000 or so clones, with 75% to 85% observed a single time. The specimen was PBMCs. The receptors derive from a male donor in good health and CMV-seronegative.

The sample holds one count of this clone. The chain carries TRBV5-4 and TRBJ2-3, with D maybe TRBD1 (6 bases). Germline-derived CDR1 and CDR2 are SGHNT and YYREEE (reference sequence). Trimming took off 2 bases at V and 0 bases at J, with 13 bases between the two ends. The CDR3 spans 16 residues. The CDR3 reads CASSFKGDHSTDTQYF. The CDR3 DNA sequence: TGTGCCAGCAGCTTTAAGGGGGACCATAGCACAGATACGCAGTATTTT. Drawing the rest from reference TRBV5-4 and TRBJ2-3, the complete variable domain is ETGVTQSPTHLIKTRGQQVTLRCSSQSGHNTVSWYQQALGQGPQFIFQYYREEENGRGNFPPRFSGLQFPNYSSELNVNALELDDSALYLCASSFKGDHSTDTQYFGPGTRLTVL.

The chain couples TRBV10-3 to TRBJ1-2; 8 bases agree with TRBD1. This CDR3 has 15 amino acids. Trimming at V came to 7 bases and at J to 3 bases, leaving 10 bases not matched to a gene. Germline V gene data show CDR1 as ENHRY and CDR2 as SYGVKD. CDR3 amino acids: CAIKRTGLIHYGYTF. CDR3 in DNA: TGTGCCATCAAGAGGACAGGGCTGATCCACTATGGCTACACCTTC.

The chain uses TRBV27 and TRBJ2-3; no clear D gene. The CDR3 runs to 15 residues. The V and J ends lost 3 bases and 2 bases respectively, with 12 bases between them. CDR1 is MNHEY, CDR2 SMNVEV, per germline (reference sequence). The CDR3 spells CASSFKTEVTDTQYF. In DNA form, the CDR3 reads TGTGCCAGCAGTTTTAAAACAGAAGTCACAGATACGCAGTATTTT.

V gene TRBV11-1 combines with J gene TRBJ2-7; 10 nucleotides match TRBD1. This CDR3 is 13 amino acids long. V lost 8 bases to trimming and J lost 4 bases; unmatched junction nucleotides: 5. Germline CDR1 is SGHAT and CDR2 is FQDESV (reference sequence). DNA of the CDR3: TGTGCCAGCGCAAGGGACAGGGGATACGAGCAGTACTTC. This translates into CASARDRGYEQYF.

The CDR3 bases are TGTGCCAGCAGCCCTAACAGGGGCGGGGAGCTGTTTTTT. As protein: CASSPNRGGELFF. The chain combines TRBV11-2 with TRBJ2-2; 7 nucleotides line up with TRBD1. The V and J ends lost 5 bases and 7 bases, in that order; junction bases with no gene match: 4. Germline V CDR1 and CDR2: SGHAT, FQNNGV. CDR3 size: 13 residues.

The CDR3 region has the DNA TGTGCCAGTAGTGCAGGACAGGGGCTCTATAATTCACCCCTCCACTTT. Protein: CASSAGQGLYNSPLHF. This chain joins TRBV19 and TRBJ1-6; 9 bases are shared with TRBD1. CDR1 and CDR2 from the germline V gene are LNHDA and SQIVND (reference sequence). CDR3 length: 16 residues. With V trimmed by 5 bases and J by 3 bases, 5 bases remained unmatched.

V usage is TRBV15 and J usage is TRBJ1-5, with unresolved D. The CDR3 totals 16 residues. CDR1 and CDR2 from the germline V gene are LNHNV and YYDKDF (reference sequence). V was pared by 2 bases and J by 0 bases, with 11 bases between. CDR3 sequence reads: CATSRPTTYSNQPQHF. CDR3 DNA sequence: TGTGCCACCAGCAGACCGACTACTTATAGCAATCAGCCCCAGCATTTT.

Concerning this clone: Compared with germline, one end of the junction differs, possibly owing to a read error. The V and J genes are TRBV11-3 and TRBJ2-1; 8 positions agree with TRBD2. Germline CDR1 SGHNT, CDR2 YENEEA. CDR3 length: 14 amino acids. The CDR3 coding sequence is TGTGCCAGCAGCTCTAAGGCCGCTGGCGGGGGGTTGATCTTC. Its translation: CASSSKAAGGGLIF.

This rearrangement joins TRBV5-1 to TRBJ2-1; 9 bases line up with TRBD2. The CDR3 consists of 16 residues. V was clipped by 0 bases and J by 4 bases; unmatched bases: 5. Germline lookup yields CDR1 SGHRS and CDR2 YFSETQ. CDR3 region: CASSLDLAGGYNEQFF. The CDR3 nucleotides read TGCGCCAGCAGCTTGGACCTCGCGGGGGGGTACAATGAGCAGTTCTTC.

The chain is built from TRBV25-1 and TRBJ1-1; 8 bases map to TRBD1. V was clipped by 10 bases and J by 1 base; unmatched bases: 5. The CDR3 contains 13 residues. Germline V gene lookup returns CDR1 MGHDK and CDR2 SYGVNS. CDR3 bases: TGTGCCACCGGGACAGGAGGGAACACTGAAGCTTTCTTT. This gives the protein CATGTGGNTEAFF.

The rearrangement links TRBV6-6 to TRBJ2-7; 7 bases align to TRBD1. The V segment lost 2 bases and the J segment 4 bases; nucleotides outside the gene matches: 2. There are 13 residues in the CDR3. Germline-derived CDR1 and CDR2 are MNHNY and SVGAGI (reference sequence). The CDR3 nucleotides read TGTGCCAGCAGTTACCAGACAGGGTACGAGCAGTACTTC. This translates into CASSYQTGYEQYF.

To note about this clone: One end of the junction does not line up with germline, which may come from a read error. The CDR3: CASSLSGTIQAAFF. The CDR3 DNA follows: TGCGCCAGCAGCCTGTCCGGGACAATTCAAGCAGCTTTCTTT. The chain carries TRBV5-4 and TRBJ1-1, with D possibly TRBD1 on 6 matching bases. Germline CDR1 is SGHNT and CDR2 is YYREEE (reference sequence). CDR3 length: 14 amino acids.

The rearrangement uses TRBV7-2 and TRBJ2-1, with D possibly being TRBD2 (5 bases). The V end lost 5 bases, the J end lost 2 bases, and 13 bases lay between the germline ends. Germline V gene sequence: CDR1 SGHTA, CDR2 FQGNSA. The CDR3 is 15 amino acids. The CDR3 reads CASSPQPGTYNEQFF. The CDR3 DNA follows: TGTGCCAGCAGCCCCCAACCCGGGACCTACAATGAGCAGTTCTTC.

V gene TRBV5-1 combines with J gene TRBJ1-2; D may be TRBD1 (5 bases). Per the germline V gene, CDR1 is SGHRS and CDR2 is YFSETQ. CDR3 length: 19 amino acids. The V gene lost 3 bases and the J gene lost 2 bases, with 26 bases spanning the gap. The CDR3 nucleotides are TGCGCCAGCAGCTCCACTTCGACAGTACCCCCCTTATTAAACTATGGCTACACCTTC. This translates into CASSSTSTVPPLLNYGYTF.

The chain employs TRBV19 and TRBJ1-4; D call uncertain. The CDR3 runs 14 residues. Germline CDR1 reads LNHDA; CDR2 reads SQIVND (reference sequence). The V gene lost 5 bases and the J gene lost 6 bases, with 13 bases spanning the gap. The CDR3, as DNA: TGTGCCAGTAGTTCCGGGGAGGGATATGAAAAACTGTTTTTT. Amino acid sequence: CASSSGEGYEKLFF.

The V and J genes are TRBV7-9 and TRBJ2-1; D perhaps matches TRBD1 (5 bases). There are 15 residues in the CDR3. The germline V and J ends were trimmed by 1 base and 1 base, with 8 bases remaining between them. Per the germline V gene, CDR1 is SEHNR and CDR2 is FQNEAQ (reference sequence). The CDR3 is CASSLVPGSYNEQFF. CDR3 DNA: TGTGCCAGCAGCTTAGTACCAGGGTCCTACAATGAGCAGTTCTTC.

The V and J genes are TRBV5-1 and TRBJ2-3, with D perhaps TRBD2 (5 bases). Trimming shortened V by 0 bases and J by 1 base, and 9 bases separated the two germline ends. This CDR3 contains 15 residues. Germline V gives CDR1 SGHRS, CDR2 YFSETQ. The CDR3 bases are TGCGCCAGCAGCTTGGGGCTAGCCCGCACAGATACGCAGTATTTT. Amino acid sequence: CASSLGLARTDTQYF.

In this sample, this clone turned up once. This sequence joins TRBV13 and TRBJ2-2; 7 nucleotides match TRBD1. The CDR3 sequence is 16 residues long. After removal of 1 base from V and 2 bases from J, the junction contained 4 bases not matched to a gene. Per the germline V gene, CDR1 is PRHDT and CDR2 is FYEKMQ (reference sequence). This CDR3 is CASSLEQGPNTGELFF. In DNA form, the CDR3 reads TGTGCCAGCAGCTTAGAACAGGGGCCTAACACCGGGGAGCTGTTTTTT.

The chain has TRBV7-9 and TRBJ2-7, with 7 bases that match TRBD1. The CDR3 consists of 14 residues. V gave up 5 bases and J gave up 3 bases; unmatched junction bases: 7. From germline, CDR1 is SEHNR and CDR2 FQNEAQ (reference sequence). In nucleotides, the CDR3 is TGTGCCAGCAGCCCCGGACAGGCGATCTACGAGCAGTACTTC. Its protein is CASSPGQAIYEQYF.

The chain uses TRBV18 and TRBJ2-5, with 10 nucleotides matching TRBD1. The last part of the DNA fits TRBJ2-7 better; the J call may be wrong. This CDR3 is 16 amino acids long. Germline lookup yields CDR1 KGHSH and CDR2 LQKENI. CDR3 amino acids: CASSPLDRGGYYEQYF. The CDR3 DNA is TGTGCCAGCTCACCTCTGGACAGGGGGGGATACTACGAGCAGTACTTC.

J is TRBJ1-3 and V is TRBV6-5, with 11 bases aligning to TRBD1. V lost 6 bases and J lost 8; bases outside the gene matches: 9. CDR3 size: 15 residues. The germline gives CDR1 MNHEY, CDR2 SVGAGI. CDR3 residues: CASRRQDRGLYTIYF. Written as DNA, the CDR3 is TGTGCCAGCAGGCGCCAGGACAGGGGGCTCTACACCATATATTTT.

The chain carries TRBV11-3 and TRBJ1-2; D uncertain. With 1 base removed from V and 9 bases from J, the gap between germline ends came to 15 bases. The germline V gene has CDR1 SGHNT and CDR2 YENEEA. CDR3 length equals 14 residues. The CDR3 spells CASSLGTLSTSYTF. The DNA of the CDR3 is TGTGCCAGCAGCTTAGGTACCCTCTCTACGAGCTACACCTTC.

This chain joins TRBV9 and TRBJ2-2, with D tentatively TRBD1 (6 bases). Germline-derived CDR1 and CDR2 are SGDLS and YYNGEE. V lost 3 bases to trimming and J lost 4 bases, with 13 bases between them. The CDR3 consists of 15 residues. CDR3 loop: CASSGYRVVTGELFF. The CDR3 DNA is TGTGCCAGCAGCGGTTACAGGGTGGTCACCGGGGAGCTGTTTTTT.

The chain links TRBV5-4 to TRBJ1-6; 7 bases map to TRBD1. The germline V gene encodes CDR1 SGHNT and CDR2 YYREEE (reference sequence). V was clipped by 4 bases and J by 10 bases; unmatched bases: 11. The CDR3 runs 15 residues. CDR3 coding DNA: TGTGCCAGCAGCCCCCGTGAAGGGGGCCTCTCACCCCTCCACTTT. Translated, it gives CASSPREGGLSPLHF.

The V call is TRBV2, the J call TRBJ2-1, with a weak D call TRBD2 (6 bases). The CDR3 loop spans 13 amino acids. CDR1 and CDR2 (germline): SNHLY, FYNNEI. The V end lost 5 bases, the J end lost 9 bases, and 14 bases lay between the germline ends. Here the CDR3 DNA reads TGTGCCAGCAGTTGGGAGGACTCAGGTGAGCAGTTCTTC. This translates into CASSWEDSGEQFF.